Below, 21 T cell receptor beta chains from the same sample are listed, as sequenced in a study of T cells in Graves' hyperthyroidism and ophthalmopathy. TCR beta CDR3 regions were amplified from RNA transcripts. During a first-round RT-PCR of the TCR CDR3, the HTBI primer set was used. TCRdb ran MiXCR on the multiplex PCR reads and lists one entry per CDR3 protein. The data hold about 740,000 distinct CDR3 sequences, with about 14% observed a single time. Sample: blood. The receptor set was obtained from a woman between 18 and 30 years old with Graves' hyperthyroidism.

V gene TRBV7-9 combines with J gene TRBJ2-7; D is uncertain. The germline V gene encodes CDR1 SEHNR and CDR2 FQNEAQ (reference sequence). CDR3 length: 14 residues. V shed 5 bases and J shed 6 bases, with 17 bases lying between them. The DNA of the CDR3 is TGTGCCAGCAGCCATCAGGCGACCCGGCGCGAGCAGTACTTC. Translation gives CASSHQATRREQYF.

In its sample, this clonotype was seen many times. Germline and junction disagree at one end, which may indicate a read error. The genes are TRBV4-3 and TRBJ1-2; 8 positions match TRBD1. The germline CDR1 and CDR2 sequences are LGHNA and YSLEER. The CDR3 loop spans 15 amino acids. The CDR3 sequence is CASSQDRGANYGYTF. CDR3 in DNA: TGTGCCAGCAGTCAAGACAGGGGAGCTAACTATGGCTACACCTTC.

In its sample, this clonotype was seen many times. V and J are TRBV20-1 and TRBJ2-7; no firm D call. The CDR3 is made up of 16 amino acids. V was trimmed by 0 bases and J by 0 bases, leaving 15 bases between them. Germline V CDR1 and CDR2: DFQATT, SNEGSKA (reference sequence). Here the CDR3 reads CSARDRWRSSSYEQYF. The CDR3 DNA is TGCAGTGCTAGAGATCGGTGGCGATCGAGCTCCTACGAGCAGTACTTC.

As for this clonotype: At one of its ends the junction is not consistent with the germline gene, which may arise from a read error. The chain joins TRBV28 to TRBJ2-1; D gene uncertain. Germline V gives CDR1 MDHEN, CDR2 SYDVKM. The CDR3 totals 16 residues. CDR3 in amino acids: CASSESKAGPYNEQSF. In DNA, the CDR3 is TGCGCCAGCAGTGAGTCAAAGGCAGGCCCCTACAATGAGCAGTCCTTC.

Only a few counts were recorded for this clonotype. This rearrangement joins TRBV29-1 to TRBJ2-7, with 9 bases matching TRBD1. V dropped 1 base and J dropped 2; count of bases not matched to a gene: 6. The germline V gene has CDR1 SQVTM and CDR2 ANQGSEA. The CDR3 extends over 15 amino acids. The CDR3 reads CSVEVMDRGTYEQYF. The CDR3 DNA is TGCAGCGTTGAAGTGATGGACAGGGGAACCTACGAGCAGTACTTC.

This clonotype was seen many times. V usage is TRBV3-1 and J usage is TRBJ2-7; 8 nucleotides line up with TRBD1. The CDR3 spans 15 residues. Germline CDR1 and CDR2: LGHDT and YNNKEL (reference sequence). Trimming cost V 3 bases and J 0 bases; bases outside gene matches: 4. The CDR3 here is CASSQWQGASYEQYF. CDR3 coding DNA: TGTGCCAGCAGCCAGTGGCAGGGGGCCTCCTACGAGCAGTACTTC.

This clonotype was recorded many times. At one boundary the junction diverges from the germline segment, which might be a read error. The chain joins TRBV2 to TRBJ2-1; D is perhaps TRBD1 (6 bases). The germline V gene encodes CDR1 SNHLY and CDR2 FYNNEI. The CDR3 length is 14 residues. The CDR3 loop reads CAGRGQPSYNEQFF. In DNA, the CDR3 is TGTGCCGGCAGGGGTCAACCCTCCTACAATGAGCAGTTCTTC.

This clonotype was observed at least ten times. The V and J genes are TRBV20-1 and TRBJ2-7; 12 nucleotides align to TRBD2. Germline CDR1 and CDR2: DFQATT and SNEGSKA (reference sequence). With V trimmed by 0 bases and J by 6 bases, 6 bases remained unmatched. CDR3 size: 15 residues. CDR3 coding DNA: TGCAGTGCTAGAGACTGGACTAGCGGGAAGCCCGAGCAGTACTTC. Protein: CSARDWTSGKPEQYF.

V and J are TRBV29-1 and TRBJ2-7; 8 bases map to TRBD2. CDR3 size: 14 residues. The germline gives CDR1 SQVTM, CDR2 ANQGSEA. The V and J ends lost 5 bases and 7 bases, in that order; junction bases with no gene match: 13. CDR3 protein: CSVHGGAGADEQYF. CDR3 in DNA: TGCAGCGTTCACGGGGGGGCAGGGGCCGATGAGCAGTACTTC.

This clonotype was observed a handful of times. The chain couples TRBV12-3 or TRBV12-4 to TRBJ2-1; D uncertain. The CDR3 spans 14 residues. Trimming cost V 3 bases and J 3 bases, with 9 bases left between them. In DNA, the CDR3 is TGTGCCAGCAGTTTGTCCAAGCACTACAATGAGCAGTTCTTC. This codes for CASSLSKHYNEQFF.

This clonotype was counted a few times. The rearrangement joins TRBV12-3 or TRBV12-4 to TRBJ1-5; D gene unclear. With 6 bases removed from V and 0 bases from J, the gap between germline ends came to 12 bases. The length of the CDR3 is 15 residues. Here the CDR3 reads CASRNSSSSNQPQHF. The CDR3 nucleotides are TGTGCCAGCAGAAACAGCTCCTCTAGCAATCAGCCCCAGCATTTT.

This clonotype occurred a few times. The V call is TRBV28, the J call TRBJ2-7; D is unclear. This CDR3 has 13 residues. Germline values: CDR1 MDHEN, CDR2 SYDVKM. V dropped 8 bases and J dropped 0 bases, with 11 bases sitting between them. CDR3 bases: TGTGCCAGCCTCCGGGCTGACTCCTACGAGCAGTACTTC. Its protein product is CASLRADSYEQYF.

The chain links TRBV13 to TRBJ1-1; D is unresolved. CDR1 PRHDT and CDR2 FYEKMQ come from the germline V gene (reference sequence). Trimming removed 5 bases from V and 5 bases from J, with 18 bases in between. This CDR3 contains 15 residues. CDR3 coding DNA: TGTGCCAGCAGCCCAGCGACTTGGGGAGGGACTGAAGCTTTCTTT. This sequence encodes CASSPATWGGTEAFF.

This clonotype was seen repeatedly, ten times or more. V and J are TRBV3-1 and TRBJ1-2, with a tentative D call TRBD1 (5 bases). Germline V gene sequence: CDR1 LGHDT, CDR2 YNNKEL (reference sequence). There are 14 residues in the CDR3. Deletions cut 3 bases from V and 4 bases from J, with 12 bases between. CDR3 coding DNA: TGTGCCAGCAGCCATCTACAGGATACCTATGGCTACACCTTC. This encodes CASSHLQDTYGYTF.

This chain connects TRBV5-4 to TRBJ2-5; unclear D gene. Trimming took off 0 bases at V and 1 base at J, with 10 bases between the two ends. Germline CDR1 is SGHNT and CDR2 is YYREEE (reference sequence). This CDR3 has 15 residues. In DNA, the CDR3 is TGTGCCAGCAGCTTGGAACTTGGCAGCCAAGAGACCCAGTACTTC. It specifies CASSLELGSQETQYF.

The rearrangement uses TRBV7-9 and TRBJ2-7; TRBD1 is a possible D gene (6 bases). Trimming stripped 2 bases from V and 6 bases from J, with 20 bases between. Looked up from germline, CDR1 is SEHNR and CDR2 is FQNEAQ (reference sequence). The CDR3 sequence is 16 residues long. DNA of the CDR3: TGTGCCAGCAGCTTAAGAAAGGACAGCGCCTCGGGCGAGCAGTACTTC. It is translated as CASSLRKDSASGEQYF.

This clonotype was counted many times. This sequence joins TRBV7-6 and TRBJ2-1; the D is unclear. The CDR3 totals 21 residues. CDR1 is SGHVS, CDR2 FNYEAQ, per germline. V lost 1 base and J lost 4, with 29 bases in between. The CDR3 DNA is TGTGCCAGCAGCTTAGTGGCCCCCTTCCCCCGTCGAGACCTAATTTACAATGAGCAGTTCTTC. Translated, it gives CASSLVAPFPRRDLIYNEQFF.

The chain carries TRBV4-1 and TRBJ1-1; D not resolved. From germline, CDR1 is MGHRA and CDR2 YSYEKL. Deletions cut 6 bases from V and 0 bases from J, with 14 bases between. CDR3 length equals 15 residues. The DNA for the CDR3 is TGCGCCAGCAGTCGTTTAATAGGGTTGAACACTGAAGCTTTCTTT. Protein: CASSRLIGLNTEAFF.

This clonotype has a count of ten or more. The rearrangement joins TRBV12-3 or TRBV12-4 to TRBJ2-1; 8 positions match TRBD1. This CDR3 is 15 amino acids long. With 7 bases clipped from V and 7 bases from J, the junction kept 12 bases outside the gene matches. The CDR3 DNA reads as TGTGCCAGCACCCCTGGACAGGGTTTGAGGAATGAGCAGTTCTTC. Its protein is CASTPGQGLRNEQFF.

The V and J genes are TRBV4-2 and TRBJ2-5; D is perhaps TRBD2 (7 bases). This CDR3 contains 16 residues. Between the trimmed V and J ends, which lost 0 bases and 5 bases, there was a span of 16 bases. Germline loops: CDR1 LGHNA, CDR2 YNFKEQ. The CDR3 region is CASSQDGGGAGETQYF. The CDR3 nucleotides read TGTGCCAGCAGCCAAGATGGGGGGGGCGCGGGGGAGACCCAGTACTTC.

The CDR3 protein is CASSRRLAGGYEQYF. The CDR3 DNA reads as TGTGCCAGCAGTCGTAGACTAGCGGGAGGCTACGAGCAGTACTTC. The chain joins TRBV11-2 to TRBJ2-7, with 13 bases fitting TRBD2. Germline values: CDR1 SGHAT, CDR2 FQNNGV. This CDR3 spans 15 amino acids. After removal of 6 bases from V and 3 bases from J, the junction contained 5 bases not matched to a gene. Looking up the rest from reference TRBV11-2 and TRBJ2-7 gives the full variable domain: EAGVAQSPRYKIIEKRQSVAFWCNPISGHATLYWYQQILGQGPKLLIQFQNNGVVDDSQLPKDRFSAERLKGVDSTLKIQPAKLEDSAVYLCASSRRLAGGYEQYFGPGTRLTVT.